This T cell receptor beta chain came from a study of T cell changes during pregnancy in multiple sclerosis. The germline V and J ends were trimmed by 2 bases and 2 bases, with 15 bases remaining between them. Germline-derived CDR1 and CDR2 are KGHSH and LQKENI. The CDR3 has 16 amino acids. This table comes from immunoSEQ multiplex PCR, and its TCRdb copy is limited to in-frame clones, with some not included. Of tens of thousands of clones in the sample, around 90% were seen once. The sequenced sample was CD4+ T cells from peripheral blood mononuclear cells, obtained after pregnancy. This sequence originates from a female donor in good health, enrolled as a control in a pregnancy study. This chain connects TRBV18 to TRBJ1-1; tentative D call: TRBD1 (6 bases). CDR3 loop: CASSPFVGQYNTEAFF. The CDR3 DNA reads as TGTGCCAGCTCACCATTTGTAGGACAGTACAACACTGAAGCTTTCTTT.